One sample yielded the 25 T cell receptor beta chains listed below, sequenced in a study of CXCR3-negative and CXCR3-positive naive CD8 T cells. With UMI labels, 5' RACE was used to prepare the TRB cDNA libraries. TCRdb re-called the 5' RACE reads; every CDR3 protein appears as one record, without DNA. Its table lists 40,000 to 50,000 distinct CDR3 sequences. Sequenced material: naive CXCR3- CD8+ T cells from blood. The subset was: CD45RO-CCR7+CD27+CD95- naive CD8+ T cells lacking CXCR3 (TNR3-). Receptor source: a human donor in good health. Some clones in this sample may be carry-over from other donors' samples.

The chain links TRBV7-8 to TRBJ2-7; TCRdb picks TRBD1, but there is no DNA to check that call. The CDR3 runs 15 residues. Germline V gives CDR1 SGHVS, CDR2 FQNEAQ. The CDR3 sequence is CASSLRQGLNREQYF.

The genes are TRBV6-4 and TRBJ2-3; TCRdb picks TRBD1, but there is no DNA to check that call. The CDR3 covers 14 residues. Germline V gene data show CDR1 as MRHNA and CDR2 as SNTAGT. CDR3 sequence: CASSVGGGTDTQYF.

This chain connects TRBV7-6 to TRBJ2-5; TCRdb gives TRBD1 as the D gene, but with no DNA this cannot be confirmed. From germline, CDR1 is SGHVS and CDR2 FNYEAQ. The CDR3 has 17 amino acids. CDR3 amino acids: CASSTFVGTAGMETQYF.

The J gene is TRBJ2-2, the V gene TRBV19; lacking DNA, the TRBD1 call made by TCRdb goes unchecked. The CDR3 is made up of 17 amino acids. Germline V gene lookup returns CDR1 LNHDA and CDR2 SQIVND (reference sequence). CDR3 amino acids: CASSTRRGQGGTGELFF.

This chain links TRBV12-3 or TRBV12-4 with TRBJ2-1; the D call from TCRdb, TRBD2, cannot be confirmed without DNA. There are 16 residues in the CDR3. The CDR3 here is CASTPGLAGDYNEQFF.

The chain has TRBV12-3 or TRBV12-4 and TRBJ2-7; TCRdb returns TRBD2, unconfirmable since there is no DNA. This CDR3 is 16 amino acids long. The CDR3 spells CASSSRRAWTSYEQYF.

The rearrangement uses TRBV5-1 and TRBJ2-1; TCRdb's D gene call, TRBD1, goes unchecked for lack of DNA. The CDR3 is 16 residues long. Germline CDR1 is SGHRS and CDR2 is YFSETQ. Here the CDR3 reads CASSQGWGQTYNEQFF. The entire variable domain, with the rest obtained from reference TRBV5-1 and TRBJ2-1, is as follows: KAGVTQTPRYLIKTRGQQVTLSCSPISGHRSVSWYQQTPGQGLQFLFEYFSETQRNKGNFPGRFSGRQFSNSRSEMNVSTLELGDSALYLCASSQGWGQTYNEQFFGPGTRLTVL.

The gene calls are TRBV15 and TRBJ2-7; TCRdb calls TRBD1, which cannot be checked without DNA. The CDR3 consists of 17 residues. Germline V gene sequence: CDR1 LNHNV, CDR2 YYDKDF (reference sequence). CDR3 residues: CATSRNPGTGLSYEQYF.

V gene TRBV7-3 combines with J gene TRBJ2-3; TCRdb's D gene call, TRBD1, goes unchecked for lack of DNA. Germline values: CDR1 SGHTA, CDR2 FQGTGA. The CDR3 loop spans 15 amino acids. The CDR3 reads CASSLGPGGTDTQYF.

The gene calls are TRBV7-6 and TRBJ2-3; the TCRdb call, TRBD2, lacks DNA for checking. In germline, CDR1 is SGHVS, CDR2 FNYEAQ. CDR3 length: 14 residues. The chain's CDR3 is CASSLGLLGDTQYF.

CDR3 region: CASSGVAAGLLYEQYF. The V call is TRBV19, the J call TRBJ2-7; TCRdb returns TRBD2, unconfirmable since there is no DNA. This CDR3 spans 16 amino acids. Germline assignment: CDR1 LNHDA and CDR2 SQIVND (reference sequence).

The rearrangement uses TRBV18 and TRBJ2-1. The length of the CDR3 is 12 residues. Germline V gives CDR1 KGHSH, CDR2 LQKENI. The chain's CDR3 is CASSPLVDEQFF.

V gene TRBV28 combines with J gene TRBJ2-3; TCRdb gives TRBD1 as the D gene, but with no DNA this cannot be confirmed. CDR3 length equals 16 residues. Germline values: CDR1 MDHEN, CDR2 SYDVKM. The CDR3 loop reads CASSYTGAVDAGTQYF.

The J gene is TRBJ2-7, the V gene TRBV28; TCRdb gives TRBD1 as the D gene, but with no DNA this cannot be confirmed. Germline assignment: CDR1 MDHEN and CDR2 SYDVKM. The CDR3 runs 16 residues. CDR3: CASSLSVTGDSYEQYF.

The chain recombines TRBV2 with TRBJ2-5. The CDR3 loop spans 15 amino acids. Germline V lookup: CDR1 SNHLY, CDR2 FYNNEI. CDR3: CASSEDWGVQETQYF.

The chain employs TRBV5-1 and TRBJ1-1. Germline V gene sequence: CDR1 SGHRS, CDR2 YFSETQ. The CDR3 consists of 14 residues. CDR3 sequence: CASSSGEGGTEAFF.

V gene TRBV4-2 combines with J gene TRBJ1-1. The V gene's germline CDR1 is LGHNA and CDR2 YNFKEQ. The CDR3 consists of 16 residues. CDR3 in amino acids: CASSQNSGVMNTEAFF.

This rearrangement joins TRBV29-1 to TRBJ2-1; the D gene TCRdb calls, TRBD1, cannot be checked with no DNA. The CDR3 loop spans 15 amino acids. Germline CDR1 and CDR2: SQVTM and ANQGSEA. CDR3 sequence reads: CSVPQGTFLHNEQFF.

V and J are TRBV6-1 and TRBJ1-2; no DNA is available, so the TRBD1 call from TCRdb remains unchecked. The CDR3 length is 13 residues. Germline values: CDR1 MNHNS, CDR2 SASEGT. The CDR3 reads CASSPTGLGGYTF.

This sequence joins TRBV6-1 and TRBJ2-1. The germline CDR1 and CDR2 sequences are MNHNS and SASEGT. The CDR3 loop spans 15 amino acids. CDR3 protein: CASSDKTGSYNEQFF.

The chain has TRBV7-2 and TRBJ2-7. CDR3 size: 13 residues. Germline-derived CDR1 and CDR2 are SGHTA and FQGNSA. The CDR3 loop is CASSPQGNYEQYF. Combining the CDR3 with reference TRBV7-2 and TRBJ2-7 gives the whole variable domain GAGVSQSPSNKVTEKGKDVELRCDPISGHTALYWYRQSLGQGLEFLIYFQGNSAPDKSGLPSDRFSAERTGGSVSTLTIQRTQQEDSAVYLCASSPQGNYEQYFGPGTRLTVT.

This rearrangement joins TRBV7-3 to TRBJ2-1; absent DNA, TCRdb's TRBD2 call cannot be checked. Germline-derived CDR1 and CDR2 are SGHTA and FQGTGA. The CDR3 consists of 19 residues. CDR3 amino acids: CASSLEGLAEGGANNEQFF.

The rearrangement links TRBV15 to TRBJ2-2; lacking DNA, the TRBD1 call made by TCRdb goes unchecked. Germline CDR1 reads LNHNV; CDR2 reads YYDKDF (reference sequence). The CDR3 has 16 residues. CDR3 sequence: CATSNWDTSNTGELFF.

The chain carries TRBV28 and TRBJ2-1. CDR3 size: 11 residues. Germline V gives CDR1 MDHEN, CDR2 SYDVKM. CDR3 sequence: CASSFSGEQFF.

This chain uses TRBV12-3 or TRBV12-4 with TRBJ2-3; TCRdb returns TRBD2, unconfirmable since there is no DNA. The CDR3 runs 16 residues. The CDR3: CASSTTSGGATDTQYF.